The sample holds one count of the clone carrying this T cell receptor beta chain. The data were taken from a study of regulatory and conventional T cells in RAG deficiency. Method: immunoSEQ multiplex PCR; TCRdb's copy keeps in-frame clones and lacks some. The table lists about 30,000 clones, 96% of them singletons. Unmatched junction bases numbered 5, after V lost 2 bases and J lost 2 bases. CDR3 length equals 16 residues. Looked up from germline, CDR1 is SGHRS and CDR2 is YFSETQ. Conventional CD4+ T cells were sorted from blood as CD25-low CD127-high cells. A further study also used this sample, focusing on regulatory T cells. That report adds: Primers: 52 TRBV forward and 13 TRBJ reverse. Patient repertoires had restricted TRB V-J pairs and skewed V and J usage, most in Tregs.

This TCR derives from a human donor in good health. This chain connects TRBV5-1 to TRBJ2-3, with 10 bases identical to TRBD2. The sequencing input was CD25- CD4+ T cells sorted from blood. This CDR3 reads CASSFRTSGYTDTQYF. As DNA, the CDR3 is TGCGCCAGCAGCTTCAGGACTAGCGGATACACAGATACGCAGTATTTT.